This TCR beta chain is drawn from a study of naive and memory T cell subsets. This clonotype was seen a handful of times. Germline V CDR1 and CDR2: SGHDT, YYEEEE. The CDR3 sequence is 16 residues long. V lost 1 base to trimming and J lost 3 bases, with 17 bases between them. The beta constant-region primer was an equimolar mix of two oligonucleotides covering TRBC1 and TRBC2. Ligated cDNA was amplified by four rounds of PCR with nested alpha and beta constant-region primers and SP2. TCRdb recomputed calls from the UMI-ligation and nested PCR reads with MiXCR, one row per CDR3 protein. The sample has roughly 98,000 distinct CDR3 sequences; over 7% are singletons. Four subsets defined by CD45RA and CD27 were sorted after CD3, CD4, CD8 and live/dead staining.

This sequence originates from a human donor in good health. The gene calls are TRBV5-6 and TRBJ2-7; the D gene is possibly TRBD1 (6 bases). The sample taken for sequencing was central memory CD4+ T cells from blood. The CDR3 is CASSLTTTGQNYEQYF. In DNA, the CDR3 is TGTGCCAGCAGCTTGACCACTACTGGACAGAACTACGAGCAGTACTTC.